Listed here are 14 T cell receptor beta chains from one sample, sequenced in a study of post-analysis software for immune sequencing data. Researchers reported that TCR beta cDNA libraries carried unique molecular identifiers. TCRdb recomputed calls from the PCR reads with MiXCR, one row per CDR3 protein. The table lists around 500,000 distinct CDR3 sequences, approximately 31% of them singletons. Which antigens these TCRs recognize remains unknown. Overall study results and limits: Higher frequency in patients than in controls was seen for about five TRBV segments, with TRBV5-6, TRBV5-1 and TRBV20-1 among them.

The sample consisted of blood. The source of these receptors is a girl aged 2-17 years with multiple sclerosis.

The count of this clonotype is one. The CDR3 coding sequence is TGTGCCAGCAGCCAAGACCGGGAGGGACAGCCCCAGCATTTT. Translation gives CASSQDREGQPQHF. The gene calls are TRBV7-9 and TRBJ1-5; the D is unclear. The CDR3 totals 14 residues. CDR1 SEHNR and CDR2 FQNEAQ come from the germline V gene (reference sequence). Trimming left V 5 bases short and J 7 bases short, with 15 bases between.

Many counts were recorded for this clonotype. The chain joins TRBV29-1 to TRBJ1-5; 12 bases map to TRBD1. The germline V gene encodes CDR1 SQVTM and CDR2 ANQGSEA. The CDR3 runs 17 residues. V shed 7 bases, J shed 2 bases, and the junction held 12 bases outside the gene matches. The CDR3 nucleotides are TGCAGCGCCATACCGGGACAGGGGGCATCGGGCAATCAGCCCCAGCATTTT. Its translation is CSAIPGQGASGNQPQHF.

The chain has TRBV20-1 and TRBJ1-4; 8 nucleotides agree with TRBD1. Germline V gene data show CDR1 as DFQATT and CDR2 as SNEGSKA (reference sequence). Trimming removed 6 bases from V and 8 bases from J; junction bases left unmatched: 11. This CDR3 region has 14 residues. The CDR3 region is CSADTTTGEEKLFF. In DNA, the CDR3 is TGCAGTGCCGATACAACGACAGGGGAAGAAAAACTGTTTTTT.

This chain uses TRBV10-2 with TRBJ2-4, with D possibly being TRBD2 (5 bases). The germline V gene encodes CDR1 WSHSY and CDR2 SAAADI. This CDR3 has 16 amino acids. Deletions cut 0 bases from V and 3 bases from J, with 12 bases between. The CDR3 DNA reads TGCGCCAGCAGTGAGTCGTCCAACGGGGACAAAAACATTCAGTACTTC. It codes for CASSESSNGDKNIQYF.

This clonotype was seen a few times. This CDR3 is CASSPLSGWGTDTQYF. For the CDR3, the DNA is TGTGCCAGCAGCCCCCTTAGCGGTTGGGGGACAGATACGCAGTATTTT. The chain joins TRBV14 to TRBJ2-3; D is possibly TRBD2 (6 bases). Germline V gene data show CDR1 as SGHDN and CDR2 as FVKESK. The CDR3 consists of 16 residues. V was shortened by 4 bases and J by 3 bases, with 17 bases between the two germline ends.

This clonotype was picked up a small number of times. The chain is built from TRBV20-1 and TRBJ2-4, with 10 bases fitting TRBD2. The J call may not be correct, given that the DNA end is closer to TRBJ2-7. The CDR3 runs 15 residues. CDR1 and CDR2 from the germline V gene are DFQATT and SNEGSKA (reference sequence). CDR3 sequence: CSARSGLAAAYEQYF. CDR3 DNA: TGCAGTGCTAGATCTGGACTAGCGGCTGCCTACGAGCAGTACTTC.

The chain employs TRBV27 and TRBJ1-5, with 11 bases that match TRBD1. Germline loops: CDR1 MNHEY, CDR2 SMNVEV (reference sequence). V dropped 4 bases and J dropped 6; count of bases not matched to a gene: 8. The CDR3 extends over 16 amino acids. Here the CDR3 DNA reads TGTGCCAGCAGTTCCATAGGGGGGACAGGGGGTCAGCCCCAGCATTTT. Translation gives CASSSIGGTGGQPQHF.

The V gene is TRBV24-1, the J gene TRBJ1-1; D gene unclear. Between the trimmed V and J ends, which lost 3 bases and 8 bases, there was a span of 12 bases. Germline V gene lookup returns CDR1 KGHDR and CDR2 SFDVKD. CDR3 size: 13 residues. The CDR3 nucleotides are TGTGCCACCAGTGATCCGGACCTCTCCGAAGCTTTCTTT. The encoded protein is CATSDPDLSEAFF.

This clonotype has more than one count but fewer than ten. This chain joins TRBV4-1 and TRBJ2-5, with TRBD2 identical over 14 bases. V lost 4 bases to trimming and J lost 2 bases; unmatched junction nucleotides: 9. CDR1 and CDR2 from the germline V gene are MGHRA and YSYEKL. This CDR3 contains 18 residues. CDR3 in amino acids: CASSRGLAGGGVQETQYF. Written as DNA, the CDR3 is TGCGCCAGCAGCCGAGGACTAGCGGGGGGCGGGGTACAAGAGACCCAGTACTTC.

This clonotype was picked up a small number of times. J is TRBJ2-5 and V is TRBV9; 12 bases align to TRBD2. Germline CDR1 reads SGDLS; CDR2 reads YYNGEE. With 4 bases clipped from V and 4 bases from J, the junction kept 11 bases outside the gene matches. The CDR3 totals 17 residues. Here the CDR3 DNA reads TGTGCCAGCAGCTCACGCCCTCTGACTAGCGGGGGAGAGACCCAGTACTTC. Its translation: CASSSRPLTSGGETQYF.

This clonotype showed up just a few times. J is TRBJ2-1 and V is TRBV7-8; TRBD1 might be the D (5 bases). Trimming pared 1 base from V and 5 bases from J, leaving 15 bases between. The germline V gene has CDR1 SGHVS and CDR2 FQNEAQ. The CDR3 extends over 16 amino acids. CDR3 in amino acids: CASSLGEGARHNEQFF. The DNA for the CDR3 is TGTGCCAGCAGCTTAGGAGAAGGGGCGCGCCACAATGAGCAGTTCTTC.

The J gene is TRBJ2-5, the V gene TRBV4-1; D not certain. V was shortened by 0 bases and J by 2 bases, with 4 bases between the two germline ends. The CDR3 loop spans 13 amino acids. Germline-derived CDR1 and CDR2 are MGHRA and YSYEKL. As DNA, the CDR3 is TGCGCCAGCAGCCAAGAGATACAAGAGACCCAGTACTTC. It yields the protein CASSQEIQETQYF.

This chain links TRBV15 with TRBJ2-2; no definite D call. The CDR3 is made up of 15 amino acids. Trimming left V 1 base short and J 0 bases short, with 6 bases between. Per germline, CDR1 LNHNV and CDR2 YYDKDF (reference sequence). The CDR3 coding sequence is TGTGCCACCAGCAGAGGACCTTCGAACACCGGGGAGCTGTTTTTT. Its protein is CATSRGPSNTGELFF.

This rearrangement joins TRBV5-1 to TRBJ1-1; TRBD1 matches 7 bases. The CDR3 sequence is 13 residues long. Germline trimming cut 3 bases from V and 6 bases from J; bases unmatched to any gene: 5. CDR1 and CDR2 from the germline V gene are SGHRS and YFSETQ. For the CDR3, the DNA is TGCGCCAGCAGCTACCAGGGGGAAGCTGAAGCTTTCTTT. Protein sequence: CASSYQGEAEAFF.